This T cell receptor (beta chain) was sequenced for a study of cytomegalovirus exposure and HLA in healthy donors. Study-wide points: The study put under 200 TCR beta chains on its list as cytomegalovirus-associated. A highly shared variant cluster was judged a likely technical artifact.

The V end was cut by 4 bases, the J end by 2 bases, with 14 bases between. The CDR3 contains 15 residues. Germline CDR1 is SGHRS and CDR2 is YFSETQ. With respect to this clone: Its antigen remains unknown.

The PCR employed 60 Vbeta primers together with 13 Jbeta primers. Using immunoSEQ multiplex PCR, the repertoire was profiled, and TCRdb retains in-frame clones only, with some absent. The repertoire table contains about 160,000 clones. The sample consisted of PBMCs. This clonotype was obtained from a man in his thirties or forties in good health and CMV-seronegative. V and J are TRBV5-1 and TRBJ2-3; D is perhaps TRBD2 (6 bases). The CDR3 DNA reads as TGCGCCAGCAGCCGCGGGGCTGCGACCACAGATACGCAGTATTTT. This encodes CASSRGAATTDTQYF.